One sample yielded the 21 T cell receptor beta chains listed below, sequenced in a study of T cells in Graves' hyperthyroidism and ophthalmopathy. It was RNA transcripts that yielded the amplified TCR beta CDR3 regions. Using the HTBI primer set, a first-round RT-PCR was run on the TCR CDR3. TCRdb analysed the multiplex PCR reads with MiXCR anew, one entry per CDR3 protein. The data hold around 600,000 distinct CDR3 sequences, with 14% observed a single time. Sequencing was performed on blood. The receptors were sampled from a woman aged 18-29 years with Graves' ophthalmopathy.

This clonotype has at least ten counts. This chain connects TRBV30 to TRBJ2-1; TRBD2 might be the D (5 bases). This CDR3 contains 12 residues. Germline-derived CDR1 and CDR2 are GTSNPN and SVGIG (reference sequence). Between the trimmed V and J ends, which lost 5 bases and 10 bases, there was a span of 15 bases. CDR3: CAWGELVREQFF. As DNA, the CDR3 is TGTGCCTGGGGTGAACTAGTTCGCGAGCAGTTCTTC.

In this sample, this clonotype turned up many times. The CDR3 loop is CASSQEARDSGRVNEQFF. As DNA, the CDR3 is TGTGCCAGCAGCCAAGAGGCCCGGGACTCAGGAAGGGTCAATGAGCAGTTCTTC. The rearrangement uses TRBV3-1 and TRBJ2-1; a weak D match, TRBD2 (6 bases). Looked up from germline, CDR1 is LGHDT and CDR2 is YNNKEL (reference sequence). The ends were cut back, 0 bases at V and 6 bases at J, with 21 bases in the middle. This CDR3 is built from 18 residues.

This clonotype was seen repeatedly, ten times or more. This rearrangement joins TRBV20-1 to TRBJ2-7; weak D call: TRBD2 (7 bases). V gave up 4 bases and J gave up 2 bases, with 15 bases separating them. Germline V gene sequence: CDR1 DFQATT, CDR2 SNEGSKA (reference sequence). CDR3 length equals 14 residues. The CDR3 bases are TGCAGTGCTAAGCCGGGGGGCGTCCCCTACGAGCAGTACTTC. This gives the protein CSAKPGGVPYEQYF.

At least ten counts were recorded for this clonotype. The chain joins TRBV2 to TRBJ1-5, with 8 nucleotides matching TRBD1. CDR3 length equals 15 residues. The germline gives CDR1 SNHLY, CDR2 FYNNEI. V trimming: 5 bases; J trimming: 6 bases; junction bases outside the gene matches: 9. CDR3 sequence reads: CASSPQGASVQPQHF. The DNA for the CDR3 is TGTGCCAGCAGTCCCCAGGGGGCGTCGGTTCAGCCCCAGCATTTT.

Notes on this clonotype: The junction does not match germline at one end; this may be a read error. The chain carries TRBV7-3 and TRBJ1-1; 8 bases are shared with TRBD1. CDR1 SGHTA and CDR2 FQGTGA come from the germline V gene. This CDR3 contains 13 residues. CDR3 protein: CASSSQGGTEALF. CDR3 sequence (DNA): TGTGCCAGCAGCTCACAGGGGGGAACTGAAGCTCTCTTT.

The rearrangement joins TRBV13 to TRBJ2-1, with 11 bases lining up with TRBD2. This CDR3 has 17 amino acids. Germline assignment: CDR1 PRHDT and CDR2 FYEKMQ (reference sequence). After removal of 1 base from V and 8 bases from J, the junction contained 10 bases not matched to a gene. The CDR3 DNA reads TGTGCCAGCAGCTTAGTGGGTAGCGGGAGGGCCGGGTATGAGCAGTTCTTC. Its protein is CASSLVGSGRAGYEQFF. The complete variable domain, with remaining parts taken from reference TRBV13 and TRBJ2-1, reads AAGVIQSPRHLIKEKRETATLKCYPIPRHDTVYWYQQGPGQDPQFLISFYEKMQSDKGSIPDRFSAQQFSDYHSELNMSSLELGDSALYFCASSLVGSGRAGYEQFFGPGTRLTVL.

This clonotype was observed a few times. The chain links TRBV5-1 to TRBJ2-7, with D tentatively TRBD1 or TRBD2 (6 bases each). Germline CDR1 reads SGHRS; CDR2 reads YFSETQ. This CDR3 contains 15 residues. V was shortened by 0 bases and J by 2 bases, with 12 bases between the two germline ends. The CDR3 reads CASSLERGVTYEQYF. The CDR3 coding sequence is TGCGCCAGCAGCTTGGAAAGGGGGGTCACCTACGAGCAGTACTTC.

Ten or more counts support this clonotype. CDR3 amino acids: CASSEVSEVRAGRSYNEQFF. CDR3 in DNA: TGTGCCAGCAGTGAAGTCTCGGAGGTTAGGGCGGGGAGATCCTACAATGAGCAGTTCTTC. The chain couples TRBV6-1 to TRBJ2-1; D is possibly TRBD2 (6 bases). Germline CDR1 is MNHNS and CDR2 is SASEGT. The CDR3 spans 20 residues. The germline V and J ends were trimmed by 1 base and 1 base, with 23 bases remaining between them.

This clonotype has a count of ten or more. The rearrangement uses TRBV20-1 and TRBJ1-1; D might be TRBD1 (6 bases). Germline loops: CDR1 DFQATT, CDR2 SNEGSKA (reference sequence). The V end was cut by 0 bases, the J end by 0 bases, with 20 bases between. The length of the CDR3 is 18 residues. CDR3: CSARDQIGDTLMNTEAFF. The CDR3 DNA reads as TGCAGTGCTAGAGATCAGATTGGGGACACTCTTATGAACACTGAAGCTTTCTTT.

This clonotype was detected many times. The gene calls are TRBV2 and TRBJ2-3; 11 nucleotides line up with TRBD2. The germline V gene encodes CDR1 SNHLY and CDR2 FYNNEI. Trimming at V came to 3 bases and at J to 5 bases, leaving 4 bases not matched to a gene. The CDR3 loop spans 15 amino acids. The CDR3 is CASSEPGLAVDTQYF. The CDR3 DNA is TGTGCCAGCAGTGAGCCGGGACTAGCGGTAGATACGCAGTATTTT.

Concerning this clonotype itself: A much larger clone differs by one base, so this may be a read error. This rearrangement joins TRBV20-1 to TRBJ1-2; D is perhaps TRBD1 (5 bases). CDR3 length equals 12 residues. From germline, CDR1 is DFQATT and CDR2 SNEGSKA (reference sequence). CDR3 sequence (DNA): TGCAGCCCACAGGAGAAGGTATTAATGTACACCTTC. It yields the protein CSPQEKVLMYTF.

This clonotype was observed many times. The chain combines TRBV3-1 with TRBJ2-7; the D is unclear. V dropped 0 bases and J dropped 3 bases, with 9 bases sitting between them. The V gene's germline CDR1 is LGHDT and CDR2 YNNKEL (reference sequence). The CDR3 spans 14 residues. The CDR3 here is CASSQEGRYYEQYF. CDR3 DNA sequence: TGTGCCAGCAGCCAAGAGGGTAGGTACTACGAGCAGTACTTC.

Comment on this clonotype: Sequence at one end of the junction differs from germline and may be a read error. This chain uses TRBV5-1 with TRBJ2-1, with a possible D match to TRBD2 (7 bases). The CDR3 contains 14 residues. Germline V lookup: CDR1 SGHRS, CDR2 YFSETQ. The CDR3: CASSRLGGHNEQFF. CDR3 nucleotides: TGTGCCAGCAGCCGGCTGGGGGGGCACAATGAGCAGTTCTTC.

This clonotype has ten or more counts. The V gene is TRBV27, the J gene TRBJ2-7; D is perhaps TRBD2 (6 bases). Trimming cost V 8 bases and J 5 bases, with 19 bases left between them. CDR3 length: 14 amino acids. CDR1 is MNHEY, CDR2 SMNVEV, per germline (reference sequence). CDR3 in DNA: TGTGCCAGCTTGTTGCGGGCGGGAAGGCACGAGCAGTACTTC. It specifies CASLLRAGRHEQYF.

The chain carries TRBV5-6 and TRBJ1-5; no clear D. The CDR3 totals 15 residues. V was clipped by 1 base and J by 0 bases, with 8 bases between them. Germline assignment: CDR1 SGHDT and CDR2 YYEEEE. The CDR3 DNA sequence: TGTGCCAGCAGCTTGTTAGCGGGTAGCAATCAGCCCCAGCATTTT. The encoded protein is CASSLLAGSNQPQHF.

In this sample, this clonotype turned up once. This chain joins TRBV27 and TRBJ2-3; 13 nucleotides agree with TRBD2. Trimming cost V 5 bases and J 7 bases; bases outside gene matches: 6. The CDR3 is 15 amino acids. Germline-derived CDR1 and CDR2 are MNHEY and SMNVEV (reference sequence). CDR3 residues: CASSLLAGGPYTQYF. The CDR3 DNA reads TGTGCCAGCAGTCTACTAGCGGGAGGGCCTTATACGCAGTATTTT.

This clonotype was seen many times. This chain joins TRBV9 and TRBJ2-1; 7 positions agree with TRBD2. Germline V lookup: CDR1 SGDLS, CDR2 YYNGEE. The CDR3 extends over 16 amino acids. V was clipped by 0 bases and J by 0 bases; unmatched bases: 3. The CDR3 loop reads CASSVDGGSSYNEQFF. Written as DNA, the CDR3 is TGTGCCAGCAGCGTAGACGGCGGGAGCTCCTACAATGAGCAGTTCTTC.

This clonotype was counted ten times or more. The chain recombines TRBV7-2 with TRBJ2-6; the match to TRBD1 covers 8 bases. This CDR3 contains 18 residues. J lost 0 bases, V lost 8 bases, and 12 bases had no gene match. In germline, CDR1 is SGHTA, CDR2 FQGNSA. CDR3 bases: TGTGCCAGCCGTCCGGGACAGGTTTCCTTCTCTGGGGCCAACGTCCTGACTTTC. This sequence encodes CASRPGQVSFSGANVLTF.

This clonotype was recorded many times. V and J are TRBV6-2 or TRBV6-3 and TRBJ2-2, with 7 bases lining up with TRBD2. Germline V lookup: CDR1 MNHEY, CDR2 SVGEGT. J lost 0 bases, V lost 7 bases, and 2 bases had no gene match. The CDR3 spans 14 residues. The CDR3 loop is CASKRDANTGELFF. In nucleotides, the CDR3 is TGTGCCAGCAAGCGGGACGCGAACACCGGGGAGCTGTTTTTT.

This clonotype was counted only a few times. Here the CDR3 reads CASSAGQQSSGNTIYF. CDR3 nucleotides: TGTGCCAGCAGCGCGGGACAGCAGTCCTCTGGAAACACCATATATTTT. The J gene is TRBJ1-3, the V gene TRBV9; TRBD1 matches 7 bases. The germline V gene has CDR1 SGDLS and CDR2 YYNGEE. The V gene end was trimmed by 3 bases and the J gene end by 0 bases; junction bases not matched to a gene: 6. This CDR3 comprises 16 residues. Based on the CDR3 plus reference TRBV9 and TRBJ1-3, the full variable domain is DSGVTQTPKHLITATGQRVTLRCSPRSGDLSVYWYQQSLDQGLQFLIQYYNGEERAKGNILERFSAQQFPDLHSELNLSSLELGDSALYFCASSAGQQSSGNTIYFGEGSWLTVV.

With regard to this clonotype: One junction end does not reproduce the germline sequence, and a read error may be involved. J is TRBJ2-4 and V is TRBV6-2 or TRBV6-3, with 11 bases that match TRBD2. Germline values: CDR1 MNHEY, CDR2 SVGEGT. The CDR3 is 22 amino acids. As DNA, the CDR3 is TGTGTCAGCAGTTACGTTCGCGACTGGGTGCGAGTAGCGGGAGGGGCCAAAAACATTCAGTACTTC. Translated, it gives CVSSYVRDWVRVAGGAKNIQYF.